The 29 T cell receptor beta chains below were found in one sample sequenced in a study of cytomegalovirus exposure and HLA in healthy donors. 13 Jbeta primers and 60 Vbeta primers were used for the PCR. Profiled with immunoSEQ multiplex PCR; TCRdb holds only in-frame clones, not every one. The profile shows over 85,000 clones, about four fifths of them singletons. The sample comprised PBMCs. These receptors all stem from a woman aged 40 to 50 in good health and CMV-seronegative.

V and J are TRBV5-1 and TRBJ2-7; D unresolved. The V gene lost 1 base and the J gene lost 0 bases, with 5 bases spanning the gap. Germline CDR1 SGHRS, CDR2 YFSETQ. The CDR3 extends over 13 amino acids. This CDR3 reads CASSLYNSYEQYF. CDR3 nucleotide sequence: TGCGCCAGCAGCTTGTACAACTCCTACGAGCAGTACTTC.

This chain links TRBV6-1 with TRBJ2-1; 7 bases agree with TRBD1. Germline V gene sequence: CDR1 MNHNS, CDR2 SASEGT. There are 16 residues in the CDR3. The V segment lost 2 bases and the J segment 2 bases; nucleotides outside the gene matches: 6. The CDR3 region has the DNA TGTGCCAGCAGTGAAAACACAGGGGACCCCTACAATGAGCAGTTCTTC. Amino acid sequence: CASSENTGDPYNEQFF.

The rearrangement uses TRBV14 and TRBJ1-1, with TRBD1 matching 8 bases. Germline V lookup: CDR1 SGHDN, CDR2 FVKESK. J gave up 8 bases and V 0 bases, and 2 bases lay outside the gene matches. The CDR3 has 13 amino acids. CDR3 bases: TGTGCCAGCAGCCAAGATTGGACAGGGGAAGCTTTCTTT. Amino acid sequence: CASSQDWTGEAFF.

The CDR3 sequence is CASSQGTSGWQTQYF. In DNA form, the CDR3 reads TGCGCCAGCAGCCAAGGGACTAGCGGGTGGCAGACCCAGTACTTC. This chain connects TRBV4-3 to TRBJ2-5, with 11 positions matching TRBD2. The CDR3 contains 15 residues. The germline CDR1 and CDR2 sequences are LGHNA and YSLEER. The V segment lost 1 base and the J segment 6 bases; nucleotides outside the gene matches: 4.

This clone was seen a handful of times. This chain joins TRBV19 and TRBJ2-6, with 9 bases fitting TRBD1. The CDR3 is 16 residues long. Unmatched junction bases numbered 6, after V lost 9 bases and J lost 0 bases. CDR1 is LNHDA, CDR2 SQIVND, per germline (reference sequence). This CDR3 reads CASRQGGISGANVLTF. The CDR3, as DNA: TGTGCCAGCAGACAGGGGGGAATCTCTGGGGCCAACGTCCTGACTTTC.

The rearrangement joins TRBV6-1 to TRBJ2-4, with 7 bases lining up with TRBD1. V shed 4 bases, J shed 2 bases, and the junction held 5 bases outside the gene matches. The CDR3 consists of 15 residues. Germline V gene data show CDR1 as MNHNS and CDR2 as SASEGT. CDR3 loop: CASSVHRGSKNIQYF. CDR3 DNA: TGTGCCAGCAGTGTTCACAGGGGTTCCAAAAACATTCAGTACTTC.

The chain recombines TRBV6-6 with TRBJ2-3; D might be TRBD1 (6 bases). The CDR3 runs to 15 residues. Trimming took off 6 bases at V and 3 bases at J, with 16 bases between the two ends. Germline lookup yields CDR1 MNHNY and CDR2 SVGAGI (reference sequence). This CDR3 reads CASSPRGRGTDTQYF. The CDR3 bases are TGTGCCAGCAGCCCCCGGGGCAGGGGAACAGATACGCAGTATTTT.

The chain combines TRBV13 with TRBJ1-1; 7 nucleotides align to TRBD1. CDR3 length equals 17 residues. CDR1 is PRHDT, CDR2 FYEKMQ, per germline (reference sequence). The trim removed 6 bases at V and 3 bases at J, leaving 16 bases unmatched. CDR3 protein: CASSIEKGKGAHTEAFF. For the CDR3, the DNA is TGTGCCAGCAGTATAGAGAAGGGGAAGGGGGCCCACACTGAAGCTTTCTTT. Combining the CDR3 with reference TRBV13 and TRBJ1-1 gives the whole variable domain AAGVIQSPRHLIKEKRETATLKCYPIPRHDTVYWYQQGPGQDPQFLISFYEKMQSDKGSIPDRFSAQQFSDYHSELNMSSLELGDSALYFCASSIEKGKGAHTEAFFGQGTRLTVV.

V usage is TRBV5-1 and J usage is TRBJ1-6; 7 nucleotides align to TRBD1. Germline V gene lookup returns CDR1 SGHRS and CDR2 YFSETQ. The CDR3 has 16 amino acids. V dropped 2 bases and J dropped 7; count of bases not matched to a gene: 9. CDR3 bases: TGCGCCAGCAGCTTCGATTGGGACAGAAACAATTCACCCCTCCACTTT. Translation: CASSFDWDRNNSPLHF.

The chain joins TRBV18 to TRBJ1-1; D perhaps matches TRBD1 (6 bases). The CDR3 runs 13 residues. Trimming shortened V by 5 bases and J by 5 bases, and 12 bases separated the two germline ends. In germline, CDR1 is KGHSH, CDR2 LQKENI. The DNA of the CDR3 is TGTGCCAGCTCAACGGACAGCTGGACTGAAGCTTTCTTT. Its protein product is CASSTDSWTEAFF.

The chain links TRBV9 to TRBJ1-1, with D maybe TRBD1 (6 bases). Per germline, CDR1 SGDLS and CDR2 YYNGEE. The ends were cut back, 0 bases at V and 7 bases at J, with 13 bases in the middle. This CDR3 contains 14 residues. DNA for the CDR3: TGTGCCAGCAGCGTAGCGGAACAGGGCATTGAAGCTTTCTTT. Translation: CASSVAEQGIEAFF.

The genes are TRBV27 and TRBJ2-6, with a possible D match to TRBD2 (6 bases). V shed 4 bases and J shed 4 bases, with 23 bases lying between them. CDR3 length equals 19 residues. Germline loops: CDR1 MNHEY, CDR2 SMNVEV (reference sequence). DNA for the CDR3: TGTGCCAGCAGTTCCCGGCTGAGGGACCCCCGGGGGGGGGCCAACGTCCTGACTTTC. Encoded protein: CASSSRLRDPRGGANVLTF.

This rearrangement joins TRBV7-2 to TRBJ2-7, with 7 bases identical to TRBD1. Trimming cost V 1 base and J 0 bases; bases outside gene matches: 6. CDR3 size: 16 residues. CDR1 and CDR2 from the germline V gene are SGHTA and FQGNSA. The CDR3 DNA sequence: TGTGCCAGCAGCTTAGTCGGGGCAGGGGGCTCCTACGAGCAGTACTTC. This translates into CASSLVGAGGSYEQYF.

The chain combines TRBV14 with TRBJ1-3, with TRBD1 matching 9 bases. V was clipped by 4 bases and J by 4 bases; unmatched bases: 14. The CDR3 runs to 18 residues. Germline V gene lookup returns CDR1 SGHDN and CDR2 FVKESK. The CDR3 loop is CASSPKRDRDRYGNTIYF. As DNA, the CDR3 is TGTGCCAGCAGCCCCAAGAGGGACAGGGATCGTTACGGAAACACCATATATTTT.

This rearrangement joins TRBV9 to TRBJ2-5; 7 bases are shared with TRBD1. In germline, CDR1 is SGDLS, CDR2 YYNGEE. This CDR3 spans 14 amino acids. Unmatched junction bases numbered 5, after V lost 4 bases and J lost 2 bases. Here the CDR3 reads CASSKGTVQETQYF. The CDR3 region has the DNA TGTGCCAGCAGCAAAGGGACAGTTCAAGAGACCCAGTACTTC.

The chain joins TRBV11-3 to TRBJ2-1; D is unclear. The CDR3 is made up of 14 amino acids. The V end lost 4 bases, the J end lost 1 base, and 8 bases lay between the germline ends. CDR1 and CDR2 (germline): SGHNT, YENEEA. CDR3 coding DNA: TGTGCCAGCAGCTCAGACATTTCCTACAATGAGCAGTTCTTC. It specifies CASSSDISYNEQFF.

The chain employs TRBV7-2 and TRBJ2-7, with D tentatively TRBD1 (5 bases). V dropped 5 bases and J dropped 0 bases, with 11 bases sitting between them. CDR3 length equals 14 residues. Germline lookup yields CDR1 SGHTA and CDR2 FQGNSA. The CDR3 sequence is CASSGFDSSYEQYF. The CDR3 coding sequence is TGTGCCAGCAGCGGATTTGACAGCTCCTACGAGCAGTACTTC.

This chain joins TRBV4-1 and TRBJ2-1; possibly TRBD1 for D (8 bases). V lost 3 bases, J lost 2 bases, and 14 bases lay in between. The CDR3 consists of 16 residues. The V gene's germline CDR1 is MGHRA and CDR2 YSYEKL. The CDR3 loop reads CASSHYRGGTYNEQFF. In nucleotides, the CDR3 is TGCGCCAGCAGCCATTACAGGGGGGGTACCTACAATGAGCAGTTCTTC.

DNA for the CDR3: TGCGCCAGCAGCACCGGGGGGGCTGAGACCCAGTACTTC. It yields the protein CASSTGGAETQYF. V and J are TRBV5-1 and TRBJ2-5; 8 nucleotides agree with TRBD2. The CDR3 is made up of 13 amino acids. Trimming took 4 bases from V and 5 from J; bases not matched to a gene: 4. The germline V gene has CDR1 SGHRS and CDR2 YFSETQ.

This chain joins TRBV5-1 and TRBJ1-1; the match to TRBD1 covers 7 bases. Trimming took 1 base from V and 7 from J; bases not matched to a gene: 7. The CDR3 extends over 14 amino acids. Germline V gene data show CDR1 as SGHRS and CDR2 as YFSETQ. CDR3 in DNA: TGCGCCAGCAGCTTGAGGACAGGTTGGAATGAAGCTTTCTTT. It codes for CASSLRTGWNEAFF.

The CDR3 bases are TGTGCCAGCAGCTTGGCGGTCAGGGGGAATAATCAGCCCCAGCATTTT. Its protein product is CASSLAVRGNNQPQHF. The J gene is TRBJ1-5, the V gene TRBV5-6; 7 positions match TRBD1. This CDR3 has 16 amino acids. V gave up 0 bases and J gave up 4 bases; unmatched junction bases: 7. The V gene's germline CDR1 is SGHDT and CDR2 YYEEEE.

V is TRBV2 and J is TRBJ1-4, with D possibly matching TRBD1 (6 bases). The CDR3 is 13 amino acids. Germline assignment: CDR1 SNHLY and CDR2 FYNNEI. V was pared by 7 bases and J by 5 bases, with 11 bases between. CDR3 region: CASTRTDNEKLFF. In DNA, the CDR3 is TGTGCCAGCACCAGGACAGACAATGAAAAACTGTTTTTT.

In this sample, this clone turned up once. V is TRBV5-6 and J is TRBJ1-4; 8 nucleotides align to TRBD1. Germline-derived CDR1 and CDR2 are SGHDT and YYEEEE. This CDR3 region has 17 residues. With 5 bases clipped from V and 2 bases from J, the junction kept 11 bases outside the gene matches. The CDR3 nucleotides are TGTGCCAGCAGTCTGCAGGGACAGGTGGGCACTAATGAAAAACTGTTTTTT. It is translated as CASSLQGQVGTNEKLFF.

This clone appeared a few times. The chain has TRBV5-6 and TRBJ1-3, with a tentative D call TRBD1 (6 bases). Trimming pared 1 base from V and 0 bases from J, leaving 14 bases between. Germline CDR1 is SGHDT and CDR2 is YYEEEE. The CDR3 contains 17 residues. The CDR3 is CASSLRTVRNSGNTIYF. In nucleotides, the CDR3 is TGTGCCAGCAGCTTGCGGACAGTGAGAAACTCTGGAAACACCATATATTTT.

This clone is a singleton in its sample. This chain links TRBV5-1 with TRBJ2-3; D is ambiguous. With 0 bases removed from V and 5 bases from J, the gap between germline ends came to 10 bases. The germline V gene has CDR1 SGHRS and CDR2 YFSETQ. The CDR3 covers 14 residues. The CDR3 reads CASSLANRVDTQYF. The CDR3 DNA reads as TGCGCCAGCAGCTTGGCCAATAGAGTAGATACGCAGTATTTT.

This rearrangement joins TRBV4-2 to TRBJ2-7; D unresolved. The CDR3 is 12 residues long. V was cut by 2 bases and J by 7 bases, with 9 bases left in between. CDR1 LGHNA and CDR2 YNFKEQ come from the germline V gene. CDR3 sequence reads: CASSQPSQEQYF. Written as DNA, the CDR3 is TGTGCCAGCAGCCAACCTTCACAAGAGCAGTACTTC.

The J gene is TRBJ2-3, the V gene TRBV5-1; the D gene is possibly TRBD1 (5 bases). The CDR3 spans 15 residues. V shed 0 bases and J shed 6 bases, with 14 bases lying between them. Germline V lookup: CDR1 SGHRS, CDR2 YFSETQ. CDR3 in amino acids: CASSLGRTPEDTQYF. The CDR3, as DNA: TGCGCCAGCAGCTTGGGGCGGACACCCGAGGATACGCAGTATTTT.

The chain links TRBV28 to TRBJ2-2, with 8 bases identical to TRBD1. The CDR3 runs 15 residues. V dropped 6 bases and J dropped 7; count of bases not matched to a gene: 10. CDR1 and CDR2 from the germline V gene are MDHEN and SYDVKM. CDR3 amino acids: CASSSDRAGVGELFF. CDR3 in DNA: TGTGCCAGCAGCTCGGACAGGGCCGGTGTCGGGGAGCTGTTTTTT.

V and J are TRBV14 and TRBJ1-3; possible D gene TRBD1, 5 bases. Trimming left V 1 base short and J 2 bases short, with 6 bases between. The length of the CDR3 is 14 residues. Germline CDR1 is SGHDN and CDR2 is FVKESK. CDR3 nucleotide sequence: TGTGCCAGCAGCCAAGGGGGGGCTGGAAACACCATATATTTT. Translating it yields CASSQGGAGNTIYF.